This TCR beta chain is drawn from a study of blood T cell repertoires in COVID-19. Looking at the study overall: T cells, B-cell-depleted T cells, or PBMCs supplied cDNA or gDNA.

Across 20 to 25 US areas, participants ranged in age from roughly 18 to 95 years. V lost 8 bases and J lost 3, with 13 bases in between. The germline V gene has CDR1 LNHDA and CDR2 SQIVND (reference sequence). This CDR3 is built from 13 residues. This clone was observed once. Libraries were prepared by immunoSEQ multiplex PCR; TCRdb keeps only in-frame clonotypes and omits some of them. The sample includes around 320,000 clones, 90% of them seen just once. The sequence derives from a woman between 18 and 29 years old with acute COVID-19. Sequencing was done on a sample of PBMCs or T cells enriched from blood (not recorded which). This chain connects TRBV19 to TRBJ1-1; D ambiguous. CDR3 DNA: TGTGCCAGTGCTTTTTTTGGAGACACTGAAGCTTTCTTT. Protein product: CASAFFGDTEAFF.